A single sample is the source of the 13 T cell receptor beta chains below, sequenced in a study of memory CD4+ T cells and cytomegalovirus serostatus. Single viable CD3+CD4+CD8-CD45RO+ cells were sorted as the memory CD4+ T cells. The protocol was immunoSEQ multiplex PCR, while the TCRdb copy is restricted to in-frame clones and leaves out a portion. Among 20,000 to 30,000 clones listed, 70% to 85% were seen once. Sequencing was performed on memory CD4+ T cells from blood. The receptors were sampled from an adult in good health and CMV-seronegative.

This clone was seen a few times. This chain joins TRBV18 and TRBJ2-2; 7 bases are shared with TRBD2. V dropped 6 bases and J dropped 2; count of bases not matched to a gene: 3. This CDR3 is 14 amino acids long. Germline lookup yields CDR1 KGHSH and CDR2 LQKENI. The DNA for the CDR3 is TGTGCCAGCTCTAGCGGGCTAAACACCGGGGAGCTGTTTTTT. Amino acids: CASSSGLNTGELFF.

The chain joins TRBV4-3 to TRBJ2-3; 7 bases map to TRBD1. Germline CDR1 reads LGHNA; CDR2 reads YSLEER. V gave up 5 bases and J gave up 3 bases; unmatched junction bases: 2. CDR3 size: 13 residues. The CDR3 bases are TGCGCCAGCAGCGGACAGGATACAGATACGCAGTATTTT. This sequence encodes CASSGQDTDTQYF.

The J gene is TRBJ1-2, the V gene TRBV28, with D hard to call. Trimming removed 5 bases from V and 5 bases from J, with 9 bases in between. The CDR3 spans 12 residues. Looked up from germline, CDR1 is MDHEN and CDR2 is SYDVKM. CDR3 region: CASSRSYYGYTF. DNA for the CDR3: TGTGCCAGCAGTCGATCTTATTATGGCTACACCTTC.

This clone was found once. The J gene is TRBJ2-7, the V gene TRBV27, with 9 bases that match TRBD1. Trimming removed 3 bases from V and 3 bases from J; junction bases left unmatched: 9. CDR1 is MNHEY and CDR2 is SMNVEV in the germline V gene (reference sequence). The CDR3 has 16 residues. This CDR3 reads CASSLDQGQGFYEQYF. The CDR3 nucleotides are TGTGCCAGCAGTTTGGACCAGGGACAGGGCTTCTACGAGCAGTACTTC.

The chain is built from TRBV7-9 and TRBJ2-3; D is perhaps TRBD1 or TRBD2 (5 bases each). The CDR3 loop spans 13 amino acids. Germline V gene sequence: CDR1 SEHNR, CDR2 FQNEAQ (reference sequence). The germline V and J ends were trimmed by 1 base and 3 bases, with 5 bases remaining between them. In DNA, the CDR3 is TGTGCCAGCAGCTTAGGGGGGACAGATACGCAGTATTTT. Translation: CASSLGGTDTQYF.

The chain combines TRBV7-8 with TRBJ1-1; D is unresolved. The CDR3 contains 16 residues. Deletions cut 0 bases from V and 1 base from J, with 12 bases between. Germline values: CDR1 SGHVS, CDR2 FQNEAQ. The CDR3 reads CASSLARNGPNTEAFF. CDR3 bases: TGTGCCAGCAGCTTAGCGCGAAACGGCCCGAACACTGAAGCTTTCTTT.

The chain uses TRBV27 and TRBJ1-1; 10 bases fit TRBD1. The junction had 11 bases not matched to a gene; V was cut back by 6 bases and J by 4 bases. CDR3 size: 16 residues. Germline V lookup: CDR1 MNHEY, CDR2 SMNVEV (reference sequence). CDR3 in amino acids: CASRPGQGSSGTEAFF. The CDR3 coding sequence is TGTGCCAGCAGACCGGGACAGGGGTCTTCGGGCACTGAAGCTTTCTTT.

The CDR3 DNA sequence: TGTGCCAGCAGAACCCCGGGACGCTATTTCCAGCAGTACTTC. Its protein product is CASRTPGRYFQQYF. The chain combines TRBV27 with TRBJ2-5; D possibly uses TRBD1 or TRBD2 (5 bases each). The CDR3 consists of 14 residues. V was trimmed by 6 bases and J by 11 bases, leaving 22 bases between them. CDR1 and CDR2 from the germline V gene are MNHEY and SMNVEV (reference sequence).

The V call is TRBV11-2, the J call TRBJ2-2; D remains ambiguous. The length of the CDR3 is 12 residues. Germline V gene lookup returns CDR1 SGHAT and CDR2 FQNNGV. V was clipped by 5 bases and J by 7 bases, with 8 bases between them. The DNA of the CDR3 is TGTGCCAGCAGCCCCCTCGACGGGGAGCTGTTTTTT. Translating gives CASSPLDGELFF.

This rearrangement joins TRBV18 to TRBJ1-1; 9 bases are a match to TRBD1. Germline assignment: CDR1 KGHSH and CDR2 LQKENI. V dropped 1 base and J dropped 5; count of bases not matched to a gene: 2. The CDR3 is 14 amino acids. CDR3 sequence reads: CASSPRGQGTEAFF. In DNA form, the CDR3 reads TGTGCCAGCTCACCACGTGGACAGGGGACTGAAGCTTTCTTT.

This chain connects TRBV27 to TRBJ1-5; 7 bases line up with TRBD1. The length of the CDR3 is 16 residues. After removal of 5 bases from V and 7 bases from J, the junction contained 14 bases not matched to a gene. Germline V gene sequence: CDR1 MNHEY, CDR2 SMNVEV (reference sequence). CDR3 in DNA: TGTGCCAGCAGTAGAAGGGGCCAAGGGGGCCCCCAGCCCCAGCATTTT. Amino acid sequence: CASSRRGQGGPQPQHF.

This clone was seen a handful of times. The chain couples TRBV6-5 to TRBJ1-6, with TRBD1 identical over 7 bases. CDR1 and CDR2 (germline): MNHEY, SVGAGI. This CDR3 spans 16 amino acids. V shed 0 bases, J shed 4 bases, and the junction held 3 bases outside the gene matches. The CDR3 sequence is CASSYSSTGYNSPLHF. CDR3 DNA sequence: TGTGCCAGCAGTTACTCTTCGACAGGGTATAATTCACCCCTCCACTTT.

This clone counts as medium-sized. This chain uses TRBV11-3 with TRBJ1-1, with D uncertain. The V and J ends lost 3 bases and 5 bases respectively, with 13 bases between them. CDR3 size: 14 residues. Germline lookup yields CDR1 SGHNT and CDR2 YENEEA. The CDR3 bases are TGTGCCAGCAGCTTGGATAATTCGAAGACTGAAGCTTTCTTT. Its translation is CASSLDNSKTEAFF. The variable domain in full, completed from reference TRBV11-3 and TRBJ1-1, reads EAGVVQSPRYKIIEKKQPVAFWCNPISGHNTLYWYLQNLGQGPELLIRYENEEAVDDSQLPKDRFSAERLKGVDSTLKIQPAELGDSAVYLCASSLDNSKTEAFFGQGTRLTVV.